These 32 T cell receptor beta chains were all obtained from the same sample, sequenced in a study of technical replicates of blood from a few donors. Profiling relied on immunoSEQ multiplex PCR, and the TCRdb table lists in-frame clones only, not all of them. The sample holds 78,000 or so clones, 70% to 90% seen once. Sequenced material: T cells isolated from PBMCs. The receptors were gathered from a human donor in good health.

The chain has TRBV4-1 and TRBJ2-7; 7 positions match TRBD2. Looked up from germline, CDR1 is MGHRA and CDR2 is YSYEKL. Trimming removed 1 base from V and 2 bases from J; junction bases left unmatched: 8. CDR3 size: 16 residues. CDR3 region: CASSQAPGLVPYEQYF. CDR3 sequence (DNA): TGCGCCAGCAGCCAAGCGCCTGGACTAGTTCCCTACGAGCAGTACTTC.

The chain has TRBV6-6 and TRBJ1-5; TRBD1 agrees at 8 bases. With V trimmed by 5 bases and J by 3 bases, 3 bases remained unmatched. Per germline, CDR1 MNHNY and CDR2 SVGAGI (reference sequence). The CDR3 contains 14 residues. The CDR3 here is CASSRQGNNQPQHF. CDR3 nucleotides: TGTGCCAGCAGTCGACAGGGGAACAATCAGCCCCAGCATTTT.

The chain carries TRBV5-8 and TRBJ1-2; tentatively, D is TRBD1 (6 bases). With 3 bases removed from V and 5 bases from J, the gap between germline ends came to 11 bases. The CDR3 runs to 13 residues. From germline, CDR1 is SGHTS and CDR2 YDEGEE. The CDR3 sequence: CASSWEGVYGYTF. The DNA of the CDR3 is TGTGCCAGCAGCTGGGAGGGGGTGTATGGCTACACCTTC.

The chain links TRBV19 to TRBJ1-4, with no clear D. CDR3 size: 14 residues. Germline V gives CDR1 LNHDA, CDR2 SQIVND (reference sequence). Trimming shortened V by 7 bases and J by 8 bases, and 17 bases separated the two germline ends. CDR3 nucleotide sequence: TGTGCCAGTACCCCTGGCATTACGAACGAAAAACTGTTTTTT. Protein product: CASTPGITNEKLFF.

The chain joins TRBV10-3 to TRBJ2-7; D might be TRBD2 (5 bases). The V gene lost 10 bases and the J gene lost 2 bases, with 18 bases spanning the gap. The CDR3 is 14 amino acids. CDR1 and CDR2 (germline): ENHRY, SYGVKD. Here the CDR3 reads CATKAAGDTYEQYF. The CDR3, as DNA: TGTGCCACTAAGGCCGCCGGGGATACCTACGAGCAGTACTTC.

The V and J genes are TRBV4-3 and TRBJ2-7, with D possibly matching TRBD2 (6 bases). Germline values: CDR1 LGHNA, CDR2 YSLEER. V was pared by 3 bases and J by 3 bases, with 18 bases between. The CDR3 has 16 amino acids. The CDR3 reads CASSHALSGEGYEQYF. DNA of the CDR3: TGCGCCAGCAGCCACGCACTTTCGGGAGAGGGCTACGAGCAGTACTTC.

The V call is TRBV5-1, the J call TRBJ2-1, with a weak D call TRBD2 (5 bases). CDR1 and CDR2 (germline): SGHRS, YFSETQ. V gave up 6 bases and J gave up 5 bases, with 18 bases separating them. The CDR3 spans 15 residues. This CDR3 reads CASTTTGYRNNEQFF. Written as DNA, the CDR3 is TGCGCCAGCACCACAACGGGATATCGCAACAATGAGCAGTTCTTC.

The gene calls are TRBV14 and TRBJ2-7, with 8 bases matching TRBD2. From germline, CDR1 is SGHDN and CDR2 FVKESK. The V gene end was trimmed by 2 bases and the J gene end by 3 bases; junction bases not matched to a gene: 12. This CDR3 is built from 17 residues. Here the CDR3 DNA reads TGTGCCAGCAGCCAATTCGAAGACGGGGGGGTGATCTACGAGCAGTACTTC. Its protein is CASSQFEDGGVIYEQYF.

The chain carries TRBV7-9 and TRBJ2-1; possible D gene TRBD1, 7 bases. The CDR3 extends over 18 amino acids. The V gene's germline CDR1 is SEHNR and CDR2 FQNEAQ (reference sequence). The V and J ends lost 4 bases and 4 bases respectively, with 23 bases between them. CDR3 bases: TGTGCCAGCAGCTCATACGGCGGGACAGACACAGTATACAATGAGCAGTTCTTC. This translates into CASSSYGGTDTVYNEQFF.

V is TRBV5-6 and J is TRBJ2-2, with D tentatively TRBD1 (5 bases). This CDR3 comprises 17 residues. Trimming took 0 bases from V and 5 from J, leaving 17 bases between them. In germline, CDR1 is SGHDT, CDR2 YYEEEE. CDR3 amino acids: CASSLGSTGAYTGELFF. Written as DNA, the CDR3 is TGTGCCAGCAGCTTGGGAAGCACAGGTGCCTATACCGGGGAGCTGTTTTTT.

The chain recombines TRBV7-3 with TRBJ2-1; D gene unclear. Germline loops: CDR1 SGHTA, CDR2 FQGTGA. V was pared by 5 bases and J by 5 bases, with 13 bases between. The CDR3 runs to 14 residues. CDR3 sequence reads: CASSAAQVHNEQFF. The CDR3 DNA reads TGTGCCAGCAGCGCAGCCCAGGTCCACAATGAGCAGTTCTTC.

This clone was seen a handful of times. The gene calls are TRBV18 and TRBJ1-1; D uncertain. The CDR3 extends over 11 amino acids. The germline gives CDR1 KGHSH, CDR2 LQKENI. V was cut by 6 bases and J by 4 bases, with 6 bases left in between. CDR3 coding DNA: TGTGCCAGCTCTCTGGCCACTGAAGCTTTCTTT. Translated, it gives CASSLATEAFF.

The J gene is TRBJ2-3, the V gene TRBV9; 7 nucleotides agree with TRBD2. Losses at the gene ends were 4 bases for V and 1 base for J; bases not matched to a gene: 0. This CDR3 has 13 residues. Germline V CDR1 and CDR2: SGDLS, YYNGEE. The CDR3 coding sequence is TGTGCCAGCAGCAGCGGGGGCACAGATACGCAGTATTTT. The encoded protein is CASSSGGTDTQYF.

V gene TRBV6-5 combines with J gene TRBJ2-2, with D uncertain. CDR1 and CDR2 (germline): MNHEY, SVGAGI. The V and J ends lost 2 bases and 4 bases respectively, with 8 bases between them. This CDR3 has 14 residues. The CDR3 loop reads CASSYQYSTGELFF. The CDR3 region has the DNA TGTGCCAGCAGTTACCAATACTCCACCGGGGAGCTGTTTTTT.

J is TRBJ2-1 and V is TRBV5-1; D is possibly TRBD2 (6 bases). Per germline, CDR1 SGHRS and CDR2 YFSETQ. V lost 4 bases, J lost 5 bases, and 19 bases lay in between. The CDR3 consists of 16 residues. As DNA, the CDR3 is TGCGCCAGCAGCCAGGTCCCGGGACTCGAACACAATGAGCAGTTCTTC. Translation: CASSQVPGLEHNEQFF.

The CDR3 here is CASNRPTSRSEQFF. The CDR3 nucleotides are TGTGCCAGCAACCGTCCGACTAGCCGATCCGAGCAGTTCTTC. The gene calls are TRBV5-6 and TRBJ2-1, with 7 positions matching TRBD2. The germline gives CDR1 SGHDT, CDR2 YYEEEE. The CDR3 has 14 residues. Losses at the gene ends were 6 bases for V and 10 bases for J; bases not matched to a gene: 13.

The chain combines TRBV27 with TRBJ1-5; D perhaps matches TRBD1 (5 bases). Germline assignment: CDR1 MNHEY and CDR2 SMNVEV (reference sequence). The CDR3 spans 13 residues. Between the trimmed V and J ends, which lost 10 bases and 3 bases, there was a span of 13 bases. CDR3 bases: TGTGCCACCCAAGGGGAGGTCAATCAGCCCCAGCATTTT. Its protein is CATQGEVNQPQHF.

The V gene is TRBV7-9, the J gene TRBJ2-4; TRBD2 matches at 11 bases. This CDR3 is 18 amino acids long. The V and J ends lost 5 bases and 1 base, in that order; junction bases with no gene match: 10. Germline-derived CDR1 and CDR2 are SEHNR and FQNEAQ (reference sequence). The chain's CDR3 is CASSDVAGGLPAKNIQYF. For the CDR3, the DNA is TGTGCCAGCAGCGACGTAGCGGGAGGGTTACCGGCCAAAAACATTCAGTACTTC.

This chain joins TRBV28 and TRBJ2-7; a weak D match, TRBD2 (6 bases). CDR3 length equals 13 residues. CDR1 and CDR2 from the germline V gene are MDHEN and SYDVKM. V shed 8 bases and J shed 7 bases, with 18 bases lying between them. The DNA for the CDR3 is TGTGCCAGCGGATTAACTAGCTCTATAGAGCAGTACTTC. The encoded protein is CASGLTSSIEQYF.

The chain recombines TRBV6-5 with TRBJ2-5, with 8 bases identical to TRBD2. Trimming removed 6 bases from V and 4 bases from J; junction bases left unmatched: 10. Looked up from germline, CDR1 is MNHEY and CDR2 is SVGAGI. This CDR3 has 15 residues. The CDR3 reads CASSPGTRDRETQYF. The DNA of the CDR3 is TGTGCCAGCAGCCCCGGGACTAGAGACCGAGAGACCCAGTACTTC.

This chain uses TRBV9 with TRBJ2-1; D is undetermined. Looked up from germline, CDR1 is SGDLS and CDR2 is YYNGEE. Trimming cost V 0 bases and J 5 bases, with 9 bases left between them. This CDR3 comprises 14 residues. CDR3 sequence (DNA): TGTGCCAGCAGCGTAGCTCTGCGGAACAATGAGCAGTTCTTC. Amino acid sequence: CASSVALRNNEQFF.

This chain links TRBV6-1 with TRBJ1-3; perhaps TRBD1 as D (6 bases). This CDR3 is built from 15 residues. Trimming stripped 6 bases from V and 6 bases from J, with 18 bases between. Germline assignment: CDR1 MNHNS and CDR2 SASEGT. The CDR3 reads CASREGGPISNTIYF. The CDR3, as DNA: TGTGCCAGCAGGGAGGGGGGGCCCATATCAAACACCATATATTTT.

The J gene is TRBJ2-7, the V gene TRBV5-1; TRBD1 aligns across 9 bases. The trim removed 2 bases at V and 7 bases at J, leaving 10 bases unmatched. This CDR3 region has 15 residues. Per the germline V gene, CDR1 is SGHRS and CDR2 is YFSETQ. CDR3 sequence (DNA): TGCGCCAGCAGCTTAACGGGGACAGGGCGGAGAGAGCAGTACTTC. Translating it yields CASSLTGTGRREQYF.

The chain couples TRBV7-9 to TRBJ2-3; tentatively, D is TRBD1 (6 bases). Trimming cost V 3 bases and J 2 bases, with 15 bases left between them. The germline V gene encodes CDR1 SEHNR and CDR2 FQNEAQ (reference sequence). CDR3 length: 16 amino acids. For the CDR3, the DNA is TGTGCCAGCAGCTTCCTACAGGGAGCCTACACAGATACGCAGTATTTT. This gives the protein CASSFLQGAYTDTQYF.

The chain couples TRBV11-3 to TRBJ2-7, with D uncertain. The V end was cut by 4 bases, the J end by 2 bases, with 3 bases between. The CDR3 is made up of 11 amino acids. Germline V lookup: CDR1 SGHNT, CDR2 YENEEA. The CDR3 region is CASSSAYEQYF. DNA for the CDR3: TGTGCCAGCAGCTCCGCCTACGAGCAGTACTTC. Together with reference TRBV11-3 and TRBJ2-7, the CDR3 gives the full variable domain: EAGVVQSPRYKIIEKKQPVAFWCNPISGHNTLYWYLQNLGQGPELLIRYENEEAVDDSQLPKDRFSAERLKGVDSTLKIQPAELGDSAVYLCASSSAYEQYFGPGTRLTVT.

The CDR3 sequence: CASTPKRPASGEQYF. The CDR3 DNA is TGTGCCAGCACTCCCAAACGGCCCGCTTCGGGCGAGCAGTACTTC. The chain links TRBV7-8 to TRBJ2-7; D is unclear. Looked up from germline, CDR1 is SGHVS and CDR2 is FQNEAQ. The CDR3 has 15 residues. The V gene lost 7 bases and the J gene lost 6 bases, with 22 bases spanning the gap.

The CDR3 sequence is CAWSVLSAEDRGSEQYF. Written as DNA, the CDR3 is TGTGCCTGGAGTGTACTCTCTGCAGAGGACAGGGGTTCCGAGCAGTACTTC. The genes are TRBV30 and TRBJ2-7, with 9 bases that match TRBD1. Germline V gene data show CDR1 as GTSNPN and CDR2 as SVGIG (reference sequence). CDR3 length: 17 amino acids. Trimming at V came to 0 bases and at J to 6 bases, leaving 15 bases not matched to a gene.

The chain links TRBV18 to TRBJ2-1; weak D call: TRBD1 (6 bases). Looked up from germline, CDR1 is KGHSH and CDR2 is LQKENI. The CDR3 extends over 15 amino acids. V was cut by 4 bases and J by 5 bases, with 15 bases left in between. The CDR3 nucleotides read TGTGCCAGCTCACTTCAGGGGCCAACCAACAATGAGCAGTTCTTC. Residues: CASSLQGPTNNEQFF.

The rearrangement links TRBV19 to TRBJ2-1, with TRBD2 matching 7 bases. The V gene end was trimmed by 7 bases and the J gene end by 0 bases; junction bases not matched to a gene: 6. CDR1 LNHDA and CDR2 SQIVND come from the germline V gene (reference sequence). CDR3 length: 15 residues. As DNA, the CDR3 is TGTGCCAGTATTAGAAGGGAGGGCTCCTACAATGAGCAGTTCTTC. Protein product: CASIRREGSYNEQFF.

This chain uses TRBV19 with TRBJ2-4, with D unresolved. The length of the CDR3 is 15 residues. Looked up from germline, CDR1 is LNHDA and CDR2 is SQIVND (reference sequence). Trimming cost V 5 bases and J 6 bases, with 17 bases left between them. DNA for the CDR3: TGTGCCAGTAGTCTCCCGCAGGCCAATTTAAACATTCAGTACTTC. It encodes CASSLPQANLNIQYF. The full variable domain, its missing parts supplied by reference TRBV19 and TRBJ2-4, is DGGITQSPKYLFRKEGQNVTLSCEQNLNHDAMYWYRQDPGQGLRLIYYSQIVNDFQKGDIAEGYSVSREKKESFPLTVTSAQKNPTAFYLCASSLPQANLNIQYFGAGTRLSVL.

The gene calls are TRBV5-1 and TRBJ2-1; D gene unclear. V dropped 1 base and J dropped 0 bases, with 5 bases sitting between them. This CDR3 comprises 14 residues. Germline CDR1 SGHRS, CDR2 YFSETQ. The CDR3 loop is CASSLMSSYNEQFF. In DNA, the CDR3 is TGCGCCAGCAGCTTGATGAGCTCCTACAATGAGCAGTTCTTC.

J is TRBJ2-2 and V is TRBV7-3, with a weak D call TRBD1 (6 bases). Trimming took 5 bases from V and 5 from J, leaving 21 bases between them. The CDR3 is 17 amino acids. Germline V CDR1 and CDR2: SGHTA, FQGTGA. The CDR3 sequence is CASSPREQGVVTGELFF. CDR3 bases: TGTGCCAGCAGCCCTAGGGAACAGGGAGTTGTAACCGGGGAGCTGTTTTTT.